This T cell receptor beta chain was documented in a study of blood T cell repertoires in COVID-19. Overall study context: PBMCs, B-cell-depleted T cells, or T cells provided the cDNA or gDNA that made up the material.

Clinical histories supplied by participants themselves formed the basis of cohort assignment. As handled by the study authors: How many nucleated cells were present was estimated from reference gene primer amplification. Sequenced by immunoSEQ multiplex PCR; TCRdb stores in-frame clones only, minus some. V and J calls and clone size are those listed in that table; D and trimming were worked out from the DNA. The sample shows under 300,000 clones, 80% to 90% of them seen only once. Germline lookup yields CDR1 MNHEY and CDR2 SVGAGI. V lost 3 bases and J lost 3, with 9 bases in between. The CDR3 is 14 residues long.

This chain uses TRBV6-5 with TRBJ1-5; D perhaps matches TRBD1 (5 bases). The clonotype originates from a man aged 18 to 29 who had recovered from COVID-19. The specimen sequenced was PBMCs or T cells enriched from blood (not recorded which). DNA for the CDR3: TGTGCCAGCAGTTATGGGGGGAACAATCAGCCCCAGCATTTT. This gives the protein CASSYGGNNQPQHF.